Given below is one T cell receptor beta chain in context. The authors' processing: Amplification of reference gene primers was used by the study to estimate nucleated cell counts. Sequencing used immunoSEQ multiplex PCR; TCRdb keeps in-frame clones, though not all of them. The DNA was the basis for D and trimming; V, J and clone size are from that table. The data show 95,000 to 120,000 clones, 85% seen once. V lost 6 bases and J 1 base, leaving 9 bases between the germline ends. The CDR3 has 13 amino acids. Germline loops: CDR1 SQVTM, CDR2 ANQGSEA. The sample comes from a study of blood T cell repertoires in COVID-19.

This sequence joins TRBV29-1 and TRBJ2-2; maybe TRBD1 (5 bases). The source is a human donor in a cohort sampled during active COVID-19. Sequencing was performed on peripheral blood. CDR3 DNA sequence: TGCAGCGTGGACAAACTGAACACCGGGGAGCTGTTTTTT. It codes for CSVDKLNTGELFF.